The entry that follows covers one T cell receptor (beta chain) sequence. Its specificity is not known. The Oncomine TCR Beta short-read assay generated sequence data from the DNA of cultured CD4+ T cells. The authors extracted genomic DNA from cultured CD4+ T cells. TCRdb passed the PCR reads through MiXCR, listing each CDR3 protein once. Counted here are 1,500 to 2,000 distinct CDR3 sequences, just under 65% occurring once; the ten biggest clones make up about 81%. This entry is derived from a study of vaccination and CD4 T cells after COVID-19. Across the whole study: Convalescent persons amounted to six males plus four females, two of whom were Hispanic. Findings of the study overall: Within the convalescent patients, spike mono-reactivity was found in 304 of 307 vaccine-specific clones. The median proportion of reactive clones detected only post-vaccination in convalescent patients was 85% to 90%.

Treatment described: roughly 10-day PBMC culture with coronavirus spike peptide pools or control peptides (ViraFEST assay). Researchers collected the unexposed donor's CD4+ T cells before the COVID-19 pandemic (2011-2018). V lost 1 base to trimming and J lost 10 bases, with 10 bases between them. The CDR3 runs 12 residues. The germline CDR1 and CDR2 sequences are SEHNR and FQNEAQ (reference sequence). The J gene is TRBJ1-1, the V gene TRBV7-9; D is ambiguous. The sample was CD4+ T cells from blood, cultured in vitro. The source of this sequence is a human donor in good health. CDR3 sequence (DNA): TGTGCCAGCAGCTTAGGTCTTCGAGGAGCTTTCTTT. It specifies CASSLGLRGAFF.